One sample yielded the 30 T cell receptor beta chains listed below, sequenced in a study of beta chain features in type 1 diabetes. Investigators reverse transcribed all isolated RNA, so they sequenced expressed TCRB transcripts. This table comes from immunoSEQ multiplex PCR, and its TCRdb copy is limited to in-frame clones, with some not included. The sample carries approximately 100,000 clones, 40% recorded once. Sequencing was performed on stem cell memory CD4+ T cells from blood. These TCRs come from a young woman in good health.

This clone appeared once. This chain connects TRBV15 to TRBJ1-3; D not certain. The CDR3 is made up of 15 amino acids. Trimming pared 5 bases from V and 3 bases from J, leaving 14 bases between. Germline V gene sequence: CDR1 LNHNV, CDR2 YYDKDF (reference sequence). CDR3 region: CATSPGRVFGNTIYF. The CDR3 bases are TGTGCCACCAGCCCGGGAAGGGTTTTTGGAAACACCATATATTTT. The full variable domain, in which reference TRBV15 and TRBJ1-3 provide the parts outside the CDR3, is DAMVIQNPRYQVTQFGKPVTLSCSQTLNHNVMYWYQQKSSQAPKLLFHYYDKDFNNEADTPDNFQSRRPNTSFCFLDIRSPGLGDTAMYLCATSPGRVFGNTIYFGEGSWLTVV.

V gene TRBV9 combines with J gene TRBJ2-1, with 7 bases that match TRBD2. Germline-derived CDR1 and CDR2 are SGDLS and YYNGEE. The CDR3 length is 14 residues. The J segment lost 6 bases and the V segment lost 1 base, leaving 4 bases of the junction unmatched. CDR3 coding DNA: TGTGCCAGCAGCGTAATAGCGGGCAGCAATGAGCAGTTCTTC. Translation gives CASSVIAGSNEQFF. The full variable domain, with the rest looked up from reference TRBV9 and TRBJ2-1, is DSGVTQTPKHLITATGQRVTLRCSPRSGDLSVYWYQQSLDQGLQFLIQYYNGEERAKGNILERFSAQQFPDLHSELNLSSLELGDSALYFCASSVIAGSNEQFFGPGTRLTVL.

V is TRBV19 and J is TRBJ2-3, with a tentative D call TRBD1 (5 bases). The ends were cut back, 10 bases at V and 15 bases at J, with 23 bases in the middle. Germline loops: CDR1 LNHDA, CDR2 SQIVND (reference sequence). The CDR3 contains 12 residues. CDR3 nucleotide sequence: TGTGCCACCCGAGGCCCGAGACCCAGGGTATATTTT. This gives the protein CATRGPRPRVYF.

The chain combines TRBV7-3 with TRBJ2-5, with D possibly matching TRBD1 (7 bases). This CDR3 has 13 amino acids. V lost 3 bases, J lost 4 bases, and 9 bases lay in between. CDR1 is SGHTA and CDR2 is FQGTGA in the germline V gene. CDR3 amino acids: CASSFRGAETQYF. CDR3 nucleotides: TGTGCCAGCAGCTTCAGGGGGGCAGAGACCCAGTACTTC.

This chain joins TRBV5-1 and TRBJ2-5; tentatively, D is TRBD1 (5 bases). This CDR3 comprises 14 residues. Trimming shortened V by 4 bases and J by 4 bases, and 14 bases separated the two germline ends. Germline CDR1 SGHRS, CDR2 YFSETQ. Here the CDR3 reads CASSQSRVRETQYF. As DNA, the CDR3 is TGCGCCAGCAGCCAGTCCAGGGTTAGAGAGACCCAGTACTTC.

The chain couples TRBV7-2 to TRBJ2-1, with 9 bases aligning to TRBD2. Germline V gene lookup returns CDR1 SGHTA and CDR2 FQGNSA. J gave up 8 bases and V 5 bases, and 10 bases lay outside the gene matches. There are 15 residues in the CDR3. CDR3: CASSPRTSVRDEQFF. The CDR3 DNA sequence: TGTGCCAGCAGCCCAAGGACTAGCGTAAGAGATGAGCAGTTCTTC.

This chain links TRBV18 with TRBJ2-1; TRBD1 matches 7 bases. The V and J ends lost 3 bases and 4 bases, in that order; junction bases with no gene match: 12. CDR1 KGHSH and CDR2 LQKENI come from the germline V gene. This CDR3 has 17 amino acids. The CDR3 here is CASSPSMRGPLYNEQFF. For the CDR3, the DNA is TGTGCCAGCTCACCCTCTATGAGGGGGCCCCTTTACAATGAGCAGTTCTTC.

The chain combines TRBV7-3 with TRBJ2-5; 8 bases map to TRBD2. Germline CDR1 reads SGHTA; CDR2 reads FQGTGA. The CDR3 contains 15 residues. Unmatched junction bases numbered 6, after V lost 2 bases and J lost 4 bases. The CDR3 DNA sequence: TGTGCCAGCAGCTTACAGACGGGAGGGCGAGAGACCCAGTACTTC. Translation gives CASSLQTGGRETQYF.

The chain combines TRBV6-6 with TRBJ1-5; TRBD1 matches 10 bases. This CDR3 is 16 amino acids long. Germline CDR1 and CDR2: MNHNY and SVGAGI (reference sequence). J was trimmed by 1 base and V by 2 bases; bases with no gene match: 2. CDR3 nucleotide sequence: TGTGCCAGCAGTTACCCGGGACAGGGGAGCAATCAGCCCCAGCATTTT. This gives the protein CASSYPGQGSNQPQHF.

This chain connects TRBV28 to TRBJ1-5; 11 bases fit TRBD1. CDR1 and CDR2 (germline): MDHEN, SYDVKM. The CDR3 is 15 residues long. V dropped 3 bases and J dropped 6; count of bases not matched to a gene: 4. CDR3 DNA: TGTGCCAGCAGTTTCGGGACAGGGGGTACTCAGCCCCAGCATTTT. Residues: CASSFGTGGTQPQHF.

This chain connects TRBV18 to TRBJ2-5, with TRBD1 matching 9 bases. V shed 4 bases and J 3 bases; nucleotides not matched to a gene: 9. The CDR3 spans 16 residues. CDR1 KGHSH and CDR2 LQKENI come from the germline V gene. As DNA, the CDR3 is TGTGCCAGCTCACGATACAGGGGGCTTACGGAAGAGACCCAGTACTTC. Residues: CASSRYRGLTEETQYF.

The chain couples TRBV6-5 to TRBJ2-7, with TRBD1 as a possible D gene (6 bases). V lost 9 bases and J 3 bases, leaving 12 bases between the germline ends. Germline V gene sequence: CDR1 MNHEY, CDR2 SVGAGI. The CDR3 contains 12 residues. CDR3 nucleotides: TGTGCCAGTACTGACAGGTTCTACGAGCAGTACTTC. Translating it yields CASTDRFYEQYF.

The chain combines TRBV4-2 with TRBJ2-1; TRBD1 might be the D (6 bases). Germline V gives CDR1 LGHNA, CDR2 YNFKEQ. V lost 0 bases, J lost 4 bases, and 13 bases lay in between. The CDR3 length is 16 residues. CDR3 sequence: CASSQETQGWYNEQFF. DNA of the CDR3: TGTGCCAGCAGCCAAGAAACCCAGGGGTGGTACAATGAGCAGTTCTTC.

The J gene is TRBJ2-1, the V gene TRBV29-1; 7 nucleotides agree with TRBD1. The CDR3 contains 15 residues. Germline loops: CDR1 SQVTM, CDR2 ANQGSEA. V lost 3 bases to trimming and J lost 4 bases; unmatched junction nucleotides: 9. As DNA, the CDR3 is TGCAGCGTTGAGGGGGACAGAATGCGTTACAATGAGCAGTTCTTC. The encoded protein is CSVEGDRMRYNEQFF.

V usage is TRBV7-2 and J usage is TRBJ1-3; unclear D gene. V lost 0 bases to trimming and J lost 0 bases, with 12 bases between them. CDR1 is SGHTA, CDR2 FQGNSA, per germline. The CDR3 has 17 amino acids. The CDR3 DNA is TGTGCCAGCAGCTTAGCTCCCCCGGACTACTCTGGAAACACCATATATTTT. Translated: CASSLAPPDYSGNTIYF.

This clone has just one count. V and J are TRBV5-1 and TRBJ2-7, with D hard to call. The length of the CDR3 is 11 residues. The germline CDR1 and CDR2 sequences are SGHRS and YFSETQ. V lost 4 bases, J lost 4 bases, and 6 bases lay in between. CDR3 residues: CASSDAYEQYF. CDR3 in DNA: TGCGCCAGCAGCGATGCGTACGAGCAGTACTTC.

The rearrangement uses TRBV18 and TRBJ2-5, with TRBD1 as a possible D gene (5 bases). The J call is uncertain, as TRBJ2-7 better fits the DNA end. This CDR3 region has 13 residues. Germline values: CDR1 KGHSH, CDR2 LQKENI. CDR3 protein: CASSPQGTYEQYF. CDR3 nucleotides: TGTGCCAGCTCACCCCAGGGAACCTACGAGCAGTACTTC.

The rearrangement links TRBV5-1 to TRBJ2-7; tentative D call: TRBD1 (6 bases). With 4 bases removed from V and 5 bases from J, the gap between germline ends came to 16 bases. The CDR3 extends over 14 amino acids. Per germline, CDR1 SGHRS and CDR2 YFSETQ. The CDR3 nucleotides are TGCGCCAGCAGCGTGGGGGACATAGCCCACGAGCAGTACTTC. Its protein product is CASSVGDIAHEQYF.

This clone has only a few counts. The genes are TRBV4-3 and TRBJ2-7; 9 positions match TRBD2. This CDR3 has 15 residues. V lost 3 bases, J lost 1 base, and 4 bases stayed unmatched. CDR1 is LGHNA and CDR2 is YSLEER in the germline V gene. Written as DNA, the CDR3 is TGCGCCAGCAGCCATACTAGCGGGTTATCCTACGAGCAGTACTTC. This encodes CASSHTSGLSYEQYF.

The chain recombines TRBV27 with TRBJ2-5; 13 bases map to TRBD2. Germline lookup yields CDR1 MNHEY and CDR2 SMNVEV (reference sequence). CDR3 length equals 18 residues. J lost 6 bases, V lost 6 bases, and 16 bases had no gene match. The CDR3 region has the DNA TGTGCCAGCAGGCTCCTTGGACTAGCGGGAGACCTGGCGAAGACCCAGTACTTC. It encodes CASRLLGLAGDLAKTQYF.

The J gene is TRBJ1-5, the V gene TRBV7-2; 7 nucleotides line up with TRBD1. V trimming: 4 bases; J trimming: 12 bases; junction bases outside the gene matches: 15. The CDR3 is 15 amino acids. Germline V CDR1 and CDR2: SGHTA, FQGNSA. The CDR3 here is CASSYTGVLPLRQHF. The DNA for the CDR3 is TGTGCCAGCAGCTATACAGGGGTCCTACCTCTTCGCCAGCATTTT.

This clone has a single count. The chain uses TRBV4-2 and TRBJ2-3, with 13 bases identical to TRBD2. V was clipped by 5 bases and J by 6 bases; unmatched bases: 8. CDR1 and CDR2 from the germline V gene are LGHNA and YNFKEQ. This CDR3 has 16 residues. CDR3 loop: CASSRGTSGIRDTQYF. CDR3 DNA sequence: TGTGCCAGCAGCAGAGGGACTAGCGGGATAAGGGATACGCAGTATTTT.

This sequence joins TRBV6-1 and TRBJ1-2; 8 nucleotides line up with TRBD1. Germline V gene sequence: CDR1 MNHNS, CDR2 SASEGT. After removal of 4 bases from V and 4 bases from J, the junction contained 5 bases not matched to a gene. CDR3 length equals 14 residues. The CDR3, as DNA: TGTGCCAGCAGTGCAGGGGGCGGTAGCTATGGCTACACCTTC. This sequence encodes CASSAGGGSYGYTF.

The chain is built from TRBV19 and TRBJ2-6; TRBD2 matches 8 bases. Germline V lookup: CDR1 LNHDA, CDR2 SQIVND (reference sequence). This CDR3 is 18 amino acids long. J lost 0 bases, V lost 2 bases, and 6 bases had no gene match. CDR3 DNA sequence: TGTGCCAGTAGTATAAGGCTAGCGGGCTTCTCTGGGGCCAACGTCCTGACTTTC. It codes for CASSIRLAGFSGANVLTF.

This chain links TRBV28 with TRBJ1-1, with D perhaps TRBD1 (5 bases). Germline CDR1 reads MDHEN; CDR2 reads SYDVKM. V lost 5 bases and J 6 bases, leaving 10 bases between the germline ends. CDR3 length equals 12 residues. The CDR3 spells CASSTRVAEAFF. The CDR3 coding sequence is TGTGCCAGCAGTACCAGGGTCGCTGAAGCTTTCTTT.

This chain connects TRBV28 to TRBJ2-7, with D tentatively TRBD1 (5 bases). Germline V gives CDR1 MDHEN, CDR2 SYDVKM. V was clipped by 6 bases and J by 2 bases, with 17 bases between them. This CDR3 contains 15 residues. The CDR3 coding sequence is TGTGCCAGCAGCCCCCCAGGGCTTAAGACCTACGAGCAGTACTTC. Its translation: CASSPPGLKTYEQYF. The complete variable domain, with remaining parts taken from reference TRBV28 and TRBJ2-7, reads DVKVTQSSRYLVKRTGEKVFLECVQDMDHENMFWYRQDPGLGLRLIYFSYDVKMKEKGDIPEGYSVSREKKERFSLILESASTNQTSMYLCASSPPGLKTYEQYFGPGTRLTVT.

This clone was picked up a small number of times. This chain links TRBV5-1 with TRBJ2-7; TRBD2 matches at 12 bases. This CDR3 has 15 amino acids. V lost 4 bases, J lost 5 bases, and 7 bases stayed unmatched. The germline V gene encodes CDR1 SGHRS and CDR2 YFSETQ. DNA for the CDR3: TGCGCCAGCAGCAAATGGACTAGCGGGAACCACGAGCAGTACTTC. Protein product: CASSKWTSGNHEQYF. Based on the CDR3 plus reference TRBV5-1 and TRBJ2-7, the full variable domain is KAGVTQTPRYLIKTRGQQVTLSCSPISGHRSVSWYQQTPGQGLQFLFEYFSETQRNKGNFPGRFSGRQFSNSRSEMNVSTLELGDSALYLCASSKWTSGNHEQYFGPGTRLTVT.

The V and J genes are TRBV19 and TRBJ2-2; D might be TRBD1 (6 bases). Trimming stripped 4 bases from V and 7 bases from J, with 13 bases between. Germline CDR1 is LNHDA and CDR2 is SQIVND (reference sequence). This CDR3 is 14 amino acids long. The CDR3 DNA is TGTGCCAGTAGTAACCGTAGACAGGTCGGGGAGCTGTTTTTT. It is translated as CASSNRRQVGELFF.

In the case of this clone: The junction departs from germline at one end; a sequencing error may be responsible. The chain carries TRBV7-9 and TRBJ2-1, with no clear D. Germline values: CDR1 SEHNR, CDR2 FQNEAQ (reference sequence). CDR3 length equals 12 residues. The DNA for the CDR3 is TGTGCCAGCAGCTTAGACCGCGGTGAGCATTTCTTC. Its protein product is CASSLDRGEHFF. Supplemented by reference TRBV7-9 and TRBJ2-1, the full variable domain reads DTGVSQNPRHKITKRGQNVTFRCDPISEHNRLYWYRQTLGQGPEFLTYFQNEAQLEKSRLLSDRFSAERPKGSFSTLEIQRTEQGDSAMYLCASSLDRGEHFFGPGTRLTVL.

J is TRBJ2-5 and V is TRBV6-6; D is unclear. V was trimmed by 4 bases and J by 2 bases, leaving 5 bases between them. Looked up from germline, CDR1 is MNHNY and CDR2 is SVGAGI (reference sequence). The CDR3 contains 12 residues. CDR3 DNA sequence: TGTGCCAGCAGTTTCATGCAAGAGACCCAGTACTTC. It encodes CASSFMQETQYF.